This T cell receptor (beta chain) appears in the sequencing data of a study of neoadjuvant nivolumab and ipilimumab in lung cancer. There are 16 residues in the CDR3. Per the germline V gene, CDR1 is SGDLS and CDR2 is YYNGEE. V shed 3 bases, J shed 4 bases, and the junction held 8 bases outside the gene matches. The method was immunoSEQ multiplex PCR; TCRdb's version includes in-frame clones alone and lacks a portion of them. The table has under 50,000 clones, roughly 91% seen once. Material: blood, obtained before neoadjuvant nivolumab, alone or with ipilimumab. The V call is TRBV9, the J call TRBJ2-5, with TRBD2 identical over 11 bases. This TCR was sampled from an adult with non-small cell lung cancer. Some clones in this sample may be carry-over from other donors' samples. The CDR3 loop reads CASSASTSGSGETQYF. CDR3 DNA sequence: TGTGCCAGCAGCGCCAGCACTAGCGGGAGCGGAGAGACCCAGTACTTC. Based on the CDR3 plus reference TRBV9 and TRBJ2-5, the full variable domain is DSGVTQTPKHLITATGQRVTLRCSPRSGDLSVYWYQQSLDQGLQFLIQYYNGEERAKGNILERFSAQQFPDLHSELNLSSLELGDSALYFCASSASTSGSGETQYFGPGTRLLVL.